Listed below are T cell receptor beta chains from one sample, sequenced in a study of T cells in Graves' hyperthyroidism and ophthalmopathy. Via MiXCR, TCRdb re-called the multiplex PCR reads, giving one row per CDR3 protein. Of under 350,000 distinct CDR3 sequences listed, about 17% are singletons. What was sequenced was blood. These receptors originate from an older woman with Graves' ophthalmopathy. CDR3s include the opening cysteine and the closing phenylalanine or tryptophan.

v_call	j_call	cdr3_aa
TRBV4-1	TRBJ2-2	CASSQKPSGANTGELFF
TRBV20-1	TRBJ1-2	CSAPTGTGGYTF
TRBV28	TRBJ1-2	CASHDKTRGYTF
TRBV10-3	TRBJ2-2	CAILHRDREGGELFF
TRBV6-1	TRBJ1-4	CASSGTASGEKLFF
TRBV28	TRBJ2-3	CASSTINRGRGTDTQYF
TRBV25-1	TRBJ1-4	CASSDMWLREKLFF
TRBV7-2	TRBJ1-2	CASSLEAGTRANYGYTF
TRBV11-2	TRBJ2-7	CASSQRQDSYEQYF
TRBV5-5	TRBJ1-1	CASSLGGGLAEAFF
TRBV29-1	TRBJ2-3	CSVDTGGTDTQYF
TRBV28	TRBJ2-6	CASSLRPYSGANVLTF
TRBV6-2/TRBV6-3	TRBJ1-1	CASSYSIVGTEAFF
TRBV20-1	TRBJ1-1	CSAGGISGTGAFDTEAFF
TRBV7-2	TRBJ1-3	CASSQDYAGNTIYF
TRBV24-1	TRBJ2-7	CATSDLYEQYF
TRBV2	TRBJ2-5	CASSPSTGGLETQYF
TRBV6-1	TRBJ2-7	CASSSVGGYEQYF
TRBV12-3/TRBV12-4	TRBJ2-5	CASSYRAGETQYF
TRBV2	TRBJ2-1	CASSLSTPGTGYNEQFF